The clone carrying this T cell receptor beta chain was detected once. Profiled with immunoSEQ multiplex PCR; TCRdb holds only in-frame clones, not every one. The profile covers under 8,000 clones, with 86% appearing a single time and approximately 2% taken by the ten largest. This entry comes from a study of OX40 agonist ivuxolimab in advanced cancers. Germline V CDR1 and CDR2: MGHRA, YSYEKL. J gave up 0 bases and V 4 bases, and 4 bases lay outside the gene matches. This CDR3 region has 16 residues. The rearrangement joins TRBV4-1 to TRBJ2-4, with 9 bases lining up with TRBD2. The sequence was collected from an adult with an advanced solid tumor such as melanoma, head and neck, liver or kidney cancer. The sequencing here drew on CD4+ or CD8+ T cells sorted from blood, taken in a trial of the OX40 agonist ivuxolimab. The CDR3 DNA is TGCGCCAGCAGCCCGCTAGCGGGAATAGCCAAAAACATTCAGTACTTC. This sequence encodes CASSPLAGIAKNIQYF.